The following is a TCR beta chain sequence with its context. What this receptor recognizes is not known. The record has no base qualities; no much larger clone is one base away. The receptor library was made with RACE. TCRdb records NextSeq 500 as the sequencer. During library preparation, unique molecular identifiers were attached to individual cDNA molecules so that TCRs could be counted quantitatively and reproducibly. Both TCR alpha and TCR beta chains were sequenced from each blood RNA sample. Regarding the original processing steps: A median of about 87,000 TCRs per sample was observed, with a range of about 23,224 to 690,600. V, J and CDR3 annotation of the TCR reads was performed with the Decombinator software suite. Every sample was subsampled to the same number of TCRs (28,000) for the PS versus PT1 abundance plots. Expanded TCRs were defined as absent before sensitization and observed at least eight times at the 2-week time point. TCRdb handled the public reads itself, with Q25 trimming in fastp and clone calling in MiXCR, and kept productive beta chains. Rows merge per CDR3 protein into single entries with the most common DNA and genes. These V and J calls are TCRdb output, not the study's own analysis. This sample holds 150,000 to 200,000 distinct CDR3 sequences; under 35% were observed only once. Just under 3% of the sample rests with the top ten.

The data were taken from a study of human T cells and chemical hapten exposure (dated by TCRdb to 2020 to 2023). Describing the broader study: For sensitization, 2% DPC in acetone was applied to a roughly 2 cm by roughly 2 cm area of upper inner arm skin. Weekly therapeutic DPC doses were additionally applied to the scalp of patients throughout the roughly 23-week study period. Patch testing was done on the upper back using Finn chambers containing 0.01% DPC, and results were scored after 6 days according to International Contact Dermatitis Research Group standards. The patient cohort, mostly female, included alopecia areata with under or over 50% scalp involvement, alopecia totalis and alopecia universalis. Libraries were pooled for sequencing, and variation in per-sample TCR yields was attributed mainly to small differences in library volumes within the pool. Peripheral blood TCR repertoire changes were tracked in vivo in alopecia patients during primary and secondary sensitization to the hapten diphenylcyclopropenone (DPC). Patient blood was sampled pre-sensitization (week 0) and at 2, 6 and about 24 weeks after DPC sensitization. Blood for TCR sequencing was provided by twenty-nine alopecia patients at one to four time points (pre-sensitization, 2, 6 and 24 weeks). What the work shows at the level of the full study, not this receptor alone: After repeated subsampling, changes were observed in the strength of the expansion versus patch-test correlation and in the threshold at which the correlation became significant. DPC sensitization did not change the number of TCRs with a frequency above 1 in 1000, and there was no evidence of changes in global repertoire structure. Compared with pre-sensitization or healthy control sets, expanded TCRs formed significantly more large CDR3 similarity clusters, which is consistent with antigen-driven responses. Because every patient had alopecia, a presumed autoimmune disease, the patients' immune response might differ from that of healthy individuals. The number of PT1 expanded TCRs positively correlated with patch test score, significant at thresholds 8, 16 and 32 but not 4.

This specimen's time point label, per the study, means: pre-sensitization, week 0. This sample's treatment or condition label indicates: therapeutic diphenylcyclopropenone sensitization with weekly scalp DPC. At every patch-test visit, the blood draw took place before the patch test was put on. Patients were eligible if aged 18 to 70, diagnosed with alopecia and judged suitable for DPC therapy, and pregnant patients were excluded. Unfractionated whole blood was collected in Tempus Blood RNA tubes, and total RNA was extracted from that blood. The starting material was whole blood, obtained in connection with sensitization to the hapten diphenylcyclopropenone (DPC). This clonotype was obtained from a woman between 25 and 40 years old with alopecia areata. Some clones in this sample may be carry-over from other donors' samples.

The CDR3 protein: CASSSQDRGWEKLFF. The bases are TGTGCCAGCAGTTCACAGGACAGGGGTTGGGAAAAACTGTTTTTT. The rearranged chain carries TRBV28 and TRBJ1-4, with 9 bases aligning to TRBD1. Clipping removes 4 bases from V and 8 bases from J, with 8 as the unmatched junction base count. Reading the germline V gene gives CDR1 MDHEN and CDR2 SYDVKM. The CDR3, from cysteine to phenylalanine, totals 15 residues. Only the CDR3 DNA is retained, 45 bases long and in frame from the first base.